The 25 T cell receptor beta chains presented below share a single source sample, sequenced in a study of sequential checkpoint blockade in melanoma. Profiling relied on immunoSEQ multiplex PCR, and the TCRdb table lists in-frame clones only, not all of them. The table records roughly 20,000 clones, 70% to 90% of them present only once. Treatment reported: randomized to nivolumab then ipilimumab (arm A) or the reverse (arm B). Sequencing used CD8+ T cells sorted from blood (inferred from file names), obtained from a patient given nivolumab and ipilimumab in sequence. The source of these receptors is a human donor with melanoma.

V is TRBV5-1 and J is TRBJ1-1; D might be TRBD1 (5 bases). Trimming took 0 bases from V and 5 from J, leaving 11 bases between them. The germline V gene has CDR1 SGHRS and CDR2 YFSETQ. The CDR3 covers 14 residues. CDR3 bases: TGCGCCAGCAGCTTGGAGGCAGGGATGACTGAAGCTTTCTTT. Protein: CASSLEAGMTEAFF. The whole variable domain, remainder taken from reference TRBV5-1 and TRBJ1-1, is KAGVTQTPRYLIKTRGQQVTLSCSPISGHRSVSWYQQTPGQGLQFLFEYFSETQRNKGNFPGRFSGRQFSNSRSEMNVSTLELGDSALYLCASSLEAGMTEAFFGQGTRLTVV.

In DNA, the CDR3 is TGTGCCAGCAGCACCGGGACAGGGGCTGGAAACACCATATATTTT. Translated, it gives CASSTGTGAGNTIYF. This chain joins TRBV7-9 and TRBJ1-3; 10 bases line up with TRBD1. This CDR3 contains 15 residues. V dropped 5 bases and J dropped 2; count of bases not matched to a gene: 3. CDR1 SEHNR and CDR2 FQNEAQ come from the germline V gene (reference sequence).

This chain joins TRBV2 and TRBJ2-7, with TRBD1 identical over 7 bases. Per the germline V gene, CDR1 is SNHLY and CDR2 is FYNNEI. V was pared by 10 bases and J by 2 bases, with 11 bases of the junction left unmatched. This CDR3 has 14 residues. The CDR3 loop reads CANSRDSSTYEQYF. DNA for the CDR3: TGTGCCAACTCCCGGGACAGCAGTACCTACGAGCAGTACTTC.

The rearrangement joins TRBV4-3 to TRBJ2-4, with a possible D match to TRBD2 (5 bases). Trimming took off 3 bases at V and 11 bases at J, with 14 bases between the two ends. The CDR3 is made up of 13 amino acids. CDR1 is LGHNA, CDR2 YSLEER, per germline. The CDR3 protein is CASSQREQEVQYF. For the CDR3, the DNA is TGCGCCAGCAGCCAGAGGGAGCAGGAGGTTCAGTACTTC.

As concerns this clone: Compared with germline, one end of the junction differs, possibly owing to a read error. The chain employs TRBV7-9 and TRBJ2-1; TRBD2 agrees at 11 bases. Germline V gene data show CDR1 as SEHNR and CDR2 as FQNEAQ (reference sequence). CDR3 length equals 17 residues. CDR3 bases: TGTGCCAGCAGCATAGCCCCTAGCGGGGGGTTCTACAATGAGCAGTTCTTC. It yields the protein CASSIAPSGGFYNEQFF. Combining the CDR3 with reference TRBV7-9 and TRBJ2-1 gives the whole variable domain DTGVSQNPRHKITKRGQNVTFRCDPISEHNRLYWYRQTLGQGPEFLTYFQNEAQLEKSRLLSDRFSAERPKGSFSTLEIQRTEQGDSAMYLCASSIAPSGGFYNEQFFGPGTRLTVL.

V is TRBV9 and J is TRBJ2-2, with TRBD2 identical over 8 bases. The CDR3 runs to 17 residues. Germline CDR1 reads SGDLS; CDR2 reads YYNGEE. After removal of 0 bases from V and 0 bases from J, the junction contained 4 bases not matched to a gene. DNA for the CDR3: TGTGCCAGCAGCGTAGCGCGGGAGGTCCCGAACACCGGGGAGCTGTTTTTT. This encodes CASSVAREVPNTGELFF.

The genes are TRBV28 and TRBJ1-6, with D possibly TRBD1 on 6 matching bases. Germline V gene data show CDR1 as MDHEN and CDR2 as SYDVKM. The V end lost 6 bases, the J end lost 8 bases, and 17 bases lay between the germline ends. CDR3 length: 15 residues. The CDR3 protein is CASRPHEDSYSPLHF. CDR3 nucleotides: TGTGCCAGCAGACCCCATGAGGACAGTTATTCACCCCTCCACTTT.

The chain has TRBV4-1 and TRBJ2-1; 7 bases match TRBD2. CDR3 length equals 16 residues. Per germline, CDR1 MGHRA and CDR2 YSYEKL. Unmatched junction bases numbered 2, after V lost 0 bases and J lost 0 bases. CDR3 amino acids: CASSQEGGGSYNEQFF. CDR3 coding DNA: TGCGCCAGCAGCCAAGAGGGGGGGGGCTCCTACAATGAGCAGTTCTTC.

The chain employs TRBV4-1 and TRBJ1-3; a possible D gene is TRBD1 (5 bases). The CDR3 totals 15 residues. The ends were cut back, 5 bases at V and 2 bases at J, with 13 bases in the middle. Germline assignment: CDR1 MGHRA and CDR2 YSYEKL. The DNA of the CDR3 is TGCGCCAGCAGCTGGCAGGGCAATCCTGGAAACACCATATATTTT. Its protein is CASSWQGNPGNTIYF.

This clone was counted only a few times. The chain combines TRBV28 with TRBJ1-2; D is possibly TRBD1 (6 bases). The germline gives CDR1 MDHEN, CDR2 SYDVKM. The length of the CDR3 is 13 residues. V gave up 2 bases and J gave up 2 bases, with 6 bases separating them. This CDR3 reads CASSLQGNYGYTF. The CDR3 DNA is TGTGCCAGCAGTTTACAGGGGAACTATGGCTACACCTTC.

V is TRBV6-1 and J is TRBJ1-5; 8 positions match TRBD1. V dropped 6 bases and J dropped 2; count of bases not matched to a gene: 3. CDR1 and CDR2 (germline): MNHNS, SASEGT. The CDR3 has 14 residues. CDR3 residues: CASRTGAGNQPQHF. DNA for the CDR3: TGTGCCAGCAGGACAGGGGCCGGCAATCAGCCCCAGCATTTT.

V gene TRBV18 combines with J gene TRBJ1-6, with D uncertain. The CDR3 runs 18 residues. Germline V gives CDR1 KGHSH, CDR2 LQKENI. Deletions cut 4 bases from V and 0 bases from J, with 16 bases between. In nucleotides, the CDR3 is TGTGCCAGCTCACTGAAAGACCAGAGGAGCTCCTATAATTCACCCCTCCACTTT. It is translated as CASSLKDQRSSYNSPLHF.

The chain uses TRBV6-1 and TRBJ1-2; D is uncertain. Trimming left V 5 bases short and J 1 base short, with 11 bases between. This CDR3 contains 14 residues. The germline V gene encodes CDR1 MNHNS and CDR2 SASEGT. The CDR3 DNA sequence: TGTGCCAGCAGTCCGTGGCTCATTAACTATGGCTACACCTTC. Translated, it gives CASSPWLINYGYTF.

The chain uses TRBV28 and TRBJ2-7; TRBD1 agrees at 9 bases. The CDR3 consists of 14 residues. Germline CDR1 is MDHEN and CDR2 is SYDVKM. V lost 2 bases, J lost 5 bases, and 4 bases stayed unmatched. The CDR3 nucleotides read TGTGCCAGCAGTTTAACCGGGACAGGGAACGAGCAGTACTTC. It translates to CASSLTGTGNEQYF.

The chain links TRBV9 to TRBJ2-3, with 9 bases fitting TRBD2. The V and J ends lost 3 bases and 4 bases, in that order; junction bases with no gene match: 6. This CDR3 region has 15 residues. CDR1 is SGDLS and CDR2 is YYNGEE in the germline V gene. Written as DNA, the CDR3 is TGTGCCAGCAGCGCTAGCGGGGAGGGGGCAGATACGCAGTATTTT. Its protein product is CASSASGEGADTQYF.

This rearrangement joins TRBV5-1 to TRBJ1-2, with TRBD1 as a possible D gene (6 bases). V dropped 4 bases and J dropped 3 bases, with 19 bases sitting between them. The CDR3 covers 16 residues. From germline, CDR1 is SGHRS and CDR2 YFSETQ. As DNA, the CDR3 is TGCGCCAGCAGCCTGGACAGTAGGTCGGGGTACTATGGCTACACCTTC. It translates to CASSLDSRSGYYGYTF. Drawing the rest from reference TRBV5-1 and TRBJ1-2, the complete variable domain is KAGVTQTPRYLIKTRGQQVTLSCSPISGHRSVSWYQQTPGQGLQFLFEYFSETQRNKGNFPGRFSGRQFSNSRSEMNVSTLELGDSALYLCASSLDSRSGYYGYTFGSGTRLTVV.

The CDR3 nucleotides read TGTGCCAGCAGCGTAAACAATCACAGGGTAATTACCGGGGAGCTGTTTTTT. Its translation: CASSVNNHRVITGELFF. This chain links TRBV9 with TRBJ2-2, with D perhaps TRBD1 (6 bases). The CDR3 consists of 17 residues. V dropped 1 base and J dropped 5 bases, with 18 bases sitting between them. Germline CDR1 reads SGDLS; CDR2 reads YYNGEE.

This clone was detected a few times. The chain links TRBV27 to TRBJ2-3; TRBD2 matches at 8 bases. With V trimmed by 3 bases and J by 5 bases, 1 base remained unmatched. The germline V gene encodes CDR1 MNHEY and CDR2 SMNVEV (reference sequence). CDR3 length: 13 residues. The CDR3 nucleotides read TGTGCCAGCAGTTTGCTAGCGGGAGATACGCAGTATTTT. Protein: CASSLLAGDTQYF.

Of note for this clone: Within the sample, other DNA sequences also encode this same CDR3. This rearrangement joins TRBV27 to TRBJ1-5; 8 bases match TRBD1. The CDR3 is 14 amino acids. V lost 2 bases and J lost 4; bases outside the gene matches: 1. Germline V CDR1 and CDR2: MNHEY, SMNVEV (reference sequence). DNA of the CDR3: TGTGCCAGCAGTTTAGACAGGGGTAATCAGCCCCAGCATTTT. It translates to CASSLDRGNQPQHF.

In DNA form, the CDR3 reads TGTGCCAGCAGTTATATCGGAGCTAACTATGGCTACACCTTC. Residues: CASSYIGANYGYTF. The chain carries TRBV27 and TRBJ1-2, with D unresolved. The CDR3 has 14 amino acids. The V gene lost 4 bases and the J gene lost 0 bases, with 9 bases spanning the gap. Germline V gives CDR1 MNHEY, CDR2 SMNVEV (reference sequence).

This chain links TRBV19 with TRBJ2-1; D may be TRBD2 (6 bases). This CDR3 region has 15 residues. Germline loops: CDR1 LNHDA, CDR2 SQIVND (reference sequence). Trimming took off 2 bases at V and 3 bases at J, with 11 bases between the two ends. CDR3 protein: CASSITRRGYNEQFF. The CDR3 DNA reads as TGTGCCAGTAGTATAACCCGGCGGGGCTACAATGAGCAGTTCTTC.

This clone occurred a few times. The gene calls are TRBV4-2 and TRBJ2-7; 10 bases line up with TRBD2. This CDR3 is 16 amino acids long. The V gene's germline CDR1 is LGHNA and CDR2 YNFKEQ. The J segment lost 3 bases and the V segment lost 5 bases, leaving 10 bases of the junction unmatched. The CDR3 here is CASSSTASGGDYEQYF. In nucleotides, the CDR3 is TGTGCCAGCAGCTCCACCGCTAGCGGGGGAGACTACGAGCAGTACTTC.

The chain joins TRBV28 to TRBJ1-4; D is uncertain. The CDR3 has 14 residues. The germline V gene encodes CDR1 MDHEN and CDR2 SYDVKM. V lost 4 bases and J 4 bases, leaving 10 bases between the germline ends. The CDR3 here is CASSSPGFNEKLFF. The CDR3 DNA reads as TGTGCCAGCAGTTCCCCGGGATTTAATGAAAAACTGTTTTTT.

The rearrangement uses TRBV19 and TRBJ1-1; no reliable D call. This CDR3 region has 15 residues. The germline V gene has CDR1 LNHDA and CDR2 SQIVND (reference sequence). With 4 bases removed from V and 2 bases from J, the gap between germline ends came to 14 bases. In DNA form, the CDR3 reads TGTGCCAGTAGTACCCGGGAGCCAGGTAACACTGAAGCTTTCTTT. Translated: CASSTREPGNTEAFF.

This clone was seen only a few times. This sequence joins TRBV27 and TRBJ2-3, with 9 bases aligning to TRBD2. Germline CDR1 reads MNHEY; CDR2 reads SMNVEV (reference sequence). This CDR3 is built from 16 residues. The V and J ends lost 5 bases and 4 bases, in that order; junction bases with no gene match: 10. CDR3 DNA: TGTGCCAGCAGTCCCCTTGCGGGAGGGTACCCAGATACGCAGTATTTT. Its translation: CASSPLAGGYPDTQYF.